Following are 9 T cell receptor beta chains from one sample sequenced in a study of regulatory T cells in long-lasting Graves disease. Building the TCR beta libraries relied on iRepertoire HTBI primers, and CDR3 regions underwent Arm-PCR. Each CDR3 protein gets one entry after TCRdb re-called the multiplex PCR reads with MiXCR. Among more than 650,000 distinct CDR3 sequences listed, about 32% were seen once. Time point denoted: persistent/refractory GD, antithyroid drugs over 5 years with positive TRAb. TCR sequences were obtained from RNA taken from PBMCs. Material: peripheral blood mononuclear cells (PBMCs), obtained when the disease was refractory, from a patient treated with antithyroid drugs. Receptor source: a female donor with Graves disease.

This clonotype was detected ten times or more. CDR3 bases: TGTGCCAGCAGTTTCGGGCAGCGGAATGAAGCTTTCTTT. The encoded protein is CASSFGQRNEAFF. This chain connects TRBV28 to TRBJ1-1; no definite D call. The CDR3 has 13 residues. Deletions cut 3 bases from V and 7 bases from J, with 12 bases between. Germline CDR1 MDHEN, CDR2 SYDVKM.

In its sample, this clonotype was seen many times. The rearrangement uses TRBV28 and TRBJ2-7; 8 bases are a match to TRBD1. V trimming: 4 bases; J trimming: 3 bases; junction bases outside the gene matches: 5. Germline loops: CDR1 MDHEN, CDR2 SYDVKM. This CDR3 has 14 amino acids. The CDR3 coding sequence is TGTGCCAGCAGTTCCCGGGACAGGTACTACGAGCAGTACTTC. It translates to CASSSRDRYYEQYF.

This clonotype was recorded only once. Germline is not matched at one junction end, which may reflect a read error. The CDR3 DNA follows: TGTGCCCGGAGTGTACAAAGGGGTAGCAATCAGCCCCAGCATTTT. Encoded protein: CARSVQRGSNQPQHF. The J gene is TRBJ1-5, the V gene TRBV30; the D gene is possibly TRBD1 (5 bases). The CDR3 is 15 amino acids. Germline values: CDR1 GTSNPN, CDR2 SVGIG (reference sequence).

This clonotype was observed at least ten times. The gene calls are TRBV28 and TRBJ1-1, with a tentative D call TRBD1 (5 bases). The CDR3 runs to 22 residues. The germline V gene encodes CDR1 MDHEN and CDR2 SYDVKM. Trimming stripped 6 bases from V and 0 bases from J, with 35 bases between. CDR3 coding DNA: TGTGCCAGCAGCTGGGGCCAGGGTTCTTGGCTGTCAGGAGATGAGGTGAACACTGAAGCTTTCTTT. This translates into CASSWGQGSWLSGDEVNTEAFF.

The chain uses TRBV12-3 or TRBV12-4 and TRBJ1-2, with TRBD1 matching 7 bases. CDR3 length: 14 residues. With V trimmed by 5 bases and J by 4 bases, 7 bases remained unmatched. CDR3 nucleotides: TGTGCCAGCAGTCCCCGACAGGGAACCTATGGCTACACCTTC. As protein: CASSPRQGTYGYTF.

The chain combines TRBV5-1 with TRBJ2-5; 8 bases align to TRBD2. The CDR3 covers 12 residues. CDR1 is SGHRS, CDR2 YFSETQ, per germline. The J segment lost 9 bases and the V segment lost 4 bases, leaving 5 bases of the junction unmatched. CDR3: CASSPGGGAQYF. The CDR3 DNA reads TGCGCCAGCAGCCCGGGGGGGGGCGCCCAGTACTTC.

The chain couples TRBV14 to TRBJ1-2, with D tentatively TRBD1 (6 bases). V was trimmed by 5 bases and J by 7 bases, leaving 14 bases between them. The CDR3 spans 13 residues. Germline CDR1 reads SGHDN; CDR2 reads FVKESK. The CDR3 DNA follows: TGTGCCAGCAGCACCCGACAGGCTGGTGGCTACACCTTC. Its protein is CASSTRQAGGYTF.

This clonotype was counted only a few times. The V gene is TRBV5-1, the J gene TRBJ2-6; weak D call: TRBD1 (6 bases). The V end lost 0 bases, the J end lost 0 bases, and 19 bases lay between the germline ends. Germline-derived CDR1 and CDR2 are SGHRS and YFSETQ. The CDR3 has 20 residues. The CDR3 DNA sequence: TGCGCCAGCAGCTTGGCCTCGATCCAGGGGCGGACCTCTGGGGCCAACGTCCTGACTTTC. It encodes CASSLASIQGRTSGANVLTF. The entire variable domain, with the rest obtained from reference TRBV5-1 and TRBJ2-6, is as follows: KAGVTQTPRYLIKTRGQQVTLSCSPISGHRSVSWYQQTPGQGLQFLFEYFSETQRNKGNFPGRFSGRQFSNSRSEMNVSTLELGDSALYLCASSLASIQGRTSGANVLTFGAGSRLTVL.

The chain has TRBV5-1 and TRBJ1-1, with D uncertain. Germline CDR1 reads SGHRS; CDR2 reads YFSETQ. V lost 2 bases to trimming and J lost 11 bases, with 19 bases between them. This CDR3 contains 14 residues. CDR3 region: CASSFEEERVGAFF. The CDR3 DNA reads TGCGCCAGCAGCTTCGAAGAGGAGAGGGTGGGCGCTTTCTTT.